This T cell receptor beta chain was retrieved from a study of T cells of healthy individuals. TCRdb ran MiXCR on the 5' RACE reads and lists one entry per CDR3 protein. Of about 41,000 distinct CDR3 sequences in the sample, around 4.5% were seen once. Trimming stripped 6 bases from V and 9 bases from J, with 18 bases between. The CDR3 totals 14 residues. Germline CDR1 is MNHEY and CDR2 is SVGEGT. This clonotype was detected ten times or more. This sequence was found in a human donor in good health. V gene TRBV6-2 or TRBV6-3 combines with J gene TRBJ2-1, with unresolved D. The CDR3 nucleotides read TGTGCCAGCAGGTTGGCGCTCGACGCCAGTGAGCAGTTCTTC. It encodes CASRLALDASEQFF.